This T cell receptor (beta chain) is from a study of blood T cell repertoires in COVID-19. The assay was immunoSEQ multiplex PCR, and TCRdb's table has in-frame clones only and misses some. The repertoire holds approximately 210,000 clones, with 80% to 90% as singletons. This TCR came from a young man who had recovered from COVID-19. Sequenced input: peripheral blood.

CDR3 amino acids: CASSSVGTVPYEQYF. DNA of the CDR3: TGCGCCAGCTCCTCGGTCGGGACAGTCCCCTACGAGCAGTACTTC. The chain recombines TRBV5-1 with TRBJ2-7, with TRBD1 matching over 7 bases. The CDR3 has 15 amino acids. J gave up 2 bases and V 7 bases, and 12 bases lay outside the gene matches. CDR1 is SGHRS and CDR2 is YFSETQ in the germline V gene.